The text below deals with one TCR beta chain. Its antigen remains unidentified. The authors extracted at least 5 micrograms of total RNA per sample. CDR1 is SGHRS, CDR2 YFSETQ, per germline. The CDR3 spans 16 residues. Using a J-beta primer mix together with a sample-barcoded 5' primer, a second PCR was run for roughly 7 to 11 cycles. TCRdb recomputed calls from the 5' RACE reads with MiXCR, one row per CDR3 protein. This sample yields around 900,000 distinct CDR3 sequences, of which roughly 51% are seen a single time; about 22% belongs to the top ten. The record originates from a study of blood T cells in healthy people across ages. At the level of the study: For every two T cells, template switching captured about one barcoded beta molecule.

Overall study findings and caveats: Older individuals had lower TCR beta diversity per million T cells (the decline was roughly linear).

Sequencing used blood. The sequence was collected from a woman aged 60-75 years in good health. The V and J genes are TRBV5-1 and TRBJ2-5; D might be TRBD1 (5 bases). The assigned J gene may be wrong: the sequence end matches TRBJ2-7 better. The CDR3 DNA follows: TGCGCCAGCAGCCTCGGGTGGGGCAGGATGTCTGGCGAGCAGTACTTC. Protein: CASSLGWGRMSGEQYF.